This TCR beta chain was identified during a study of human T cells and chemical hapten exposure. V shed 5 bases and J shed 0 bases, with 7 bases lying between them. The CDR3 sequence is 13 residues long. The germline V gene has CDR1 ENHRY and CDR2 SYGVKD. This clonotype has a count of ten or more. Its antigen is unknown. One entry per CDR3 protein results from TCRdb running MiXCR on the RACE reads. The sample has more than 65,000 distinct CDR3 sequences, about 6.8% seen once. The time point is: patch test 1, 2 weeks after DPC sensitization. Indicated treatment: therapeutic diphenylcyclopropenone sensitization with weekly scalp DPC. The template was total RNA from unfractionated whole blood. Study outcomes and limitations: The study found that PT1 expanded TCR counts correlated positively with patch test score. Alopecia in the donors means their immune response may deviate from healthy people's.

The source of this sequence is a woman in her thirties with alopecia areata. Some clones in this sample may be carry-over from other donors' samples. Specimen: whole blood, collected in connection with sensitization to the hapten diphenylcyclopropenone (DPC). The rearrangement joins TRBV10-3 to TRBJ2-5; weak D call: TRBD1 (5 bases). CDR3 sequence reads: CAISKTDQETQYF. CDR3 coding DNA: TGTGCCATCAGTAAGACAGACCAAGAGACCCAGTACTTC.